This TCR beta chain is from a study of spatial heterogeneity in lung cancer. Study context: The study consistently detected more beta-chain than alpha-chain sequences. Overall study findings and caveats: Circulating ubiquitous expanded tumor TCRs were observed more frequently at resection than at follow-up.

TCRdb re-called the 5' RACE reads through MiXCR, storing one row per CDR3 protein. The sample carries nearly 50,000 distinct CDR3 sequences, 7.6% recorded once. As for time point: sample taken at primary tumor resection. Whole RNA, which was extracted from tumor, nontumor lung tissue or frozen PBMC, was sequenced without any cell sorting. A total of around 67 untreated early-stage non-small cell lung cancer patients served as donors. This clonotype was recorded many times. What it recognizes is unknown. Sequencing used PBMCs, obtained at surgery. The clonotype originates from a female donor with early-stage non-small cell lung cancer.

The CDR3 is CASSYVGQALGTQYF. The CDR3 DNA sequence: TGTGCCAGCAGTTACGTTGGACAGGCCTTGGGGACCCAGTACTTC. The rearrangement uses TRBV6-5 and TRBJ2-5; the match to TRBD1 covers 7 bases. CDR3 length: 15 amino acids. The V gene end was trimmed by 2 bases and the J gene end by 7 bases; junction bases not matched to a gene: 10. Per germline, CDR1 MNHEY and CDR2 SVGAGI.